The clone carrying this T cell receptor beta chain was counted only a few times. This sample stems from a study of blood T cell repertoires in COVID-19. Per the original methods: By means of reference gene primer amplification, nucleated cell counts were estimated. Profiled with immunoSEQ multiplex PCR; TCRdb holds only in-frame clones, not every one. D and trimming were read from the DNA, whereas the V and J calls and clone size are those reported in that table. The table records 300,000 or so clones, more than 85% of them present only once. Seattle patients were enrolled during active infection and followed longitudinally. Germline V gene data show CDR1 as SGHRS and CDR2 as YFSETQ. The length of the CDR3 is 15 residues. V lost 0 bases, J lost 1 base, and 7 bases lay in between.

This clonotype was obtained from a woman in her twenties or thirties with COVID-19, enrolled during active disease. Sample: peripheral blood. V and J are TRBV5-1 and TRBJ2-2, with D tentatively TRBD1 (5 bases). CDR3 in DNA: TGCGCCAGCAGCTTGGGGCAGGGGAACACCGGGGAGCTGTTTTTT. It codes for CASSLGQGNTGELFF.